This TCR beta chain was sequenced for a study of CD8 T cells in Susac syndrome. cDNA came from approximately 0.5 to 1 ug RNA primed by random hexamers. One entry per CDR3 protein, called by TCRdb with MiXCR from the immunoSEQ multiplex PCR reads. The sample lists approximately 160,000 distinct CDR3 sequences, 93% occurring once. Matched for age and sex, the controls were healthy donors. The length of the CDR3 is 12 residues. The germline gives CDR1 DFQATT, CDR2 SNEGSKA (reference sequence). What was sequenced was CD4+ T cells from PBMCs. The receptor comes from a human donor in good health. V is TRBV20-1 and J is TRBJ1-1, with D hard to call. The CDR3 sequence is CSLAAGNTEAFF. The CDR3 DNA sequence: TGCAGCCTCGCGGCGGGGAACACTGAAGCTTTCTTT.